Listed below are T cell receptor beta chains from one sample, sequenced in a study of OX40 agonist ivuxolimab in advanced cancers. Sequencing used immunoSEQ multiplex PCR; TCRdb keeps in-frame clones, though not all of them. The data contain roughly 55,000 clones, roughly 80% of them seen just once; the ten biggest clones take up roughly 4.5%. Material: CD4+ or CD8+ T cells sorted from blood, obtained in a trial of the OX40 agonist ivuxolimab. The receptor set was obtained from an adult with an advanced solid tumor such as melanoma, head and neck, liver or kidney cancer. CDR3s include the opening cysteine and the closing phenylalanine or tryptophan. The order of the fields is clone size, D gene, J gene, V gene, CDR3 DNA, CDR3 protein. D genes are given only for firm matches. Clone size is stated in some rows and not others, as once, few, many or a class when expanded.

clone size: NA; D gene: NA; J gene: TRBJ1-2; V gene: TRBV7-9; CDR3 DNA: TGTGCCAGCAGCTTAGCGACCGCCCTTCACTATGGCTACACCTTC; CDR3 protein: CASSLATALHYGYTF
clone size: NA; D gene: NA; J gene: TRBJ2-5; V gene: TRBV29-1; CDR3 DNA: TGCAGCGTTGACGGCAGGGGGCGGGGGGAGACCCAGTACTTC; CDR3 protein: CSVDGRGRGETQYF
clone size: NA; D gene: TRBD2; J gene: TRBJ2-6; V gene: TRBV4-1; CDR3 DNA: TGCGCCAGCAGCCGCGGGAGCTCTGGGGCCAACGTCCTGACTTTC; CDR3 protein: CASSRGSSGANVLTF
clone size: NA; D gene: NA; J gene: TRBJ1-2; V gene: TRBV7-9; CDR3 DNA: TGTGCCAGCAGCTTAGATTCCAGGGGACGCGGCTACACCTTC; CDR3 protein: CASSLDSRGRGYTF
clone size: NA; D gene: TRBD1; J gene: TRBJ1-6; V gene: TRBV19; CDR3 DNA: TGTGCCAGCTCAGAGGGACAGGGATATTCACCCCTCCACTTT; CDR3 protein: CASSEGQGYSPLHF
clone size: few; D gene: NA; J gene: TRBJ1-1; V gene: TRBV7-2; CDR3 DNA: TGTGCCTTGGGAGAGGCAGCTTTCTTT; CDR3 protein: CALGEAAFF
clone size: NA; D gene: NA; J gene: TRBJ2-7; V gene: TRBV7-2; CDR3 DNA: TGTGCCAGCAGCTTAGTCCCGGGGGCCTACGAGCAGTACTTC; CDR3 protein: CASSLVPGAYEQYF
clone size: NA; D gene: NA; J gene: TRBJ2-7; V gene: TRBV7-2; CDR3 DNA: TGTGCCAGCAGCTTAGCTGTCGAGCAGTACTTC; CDR3 protein: CASSLAVEQYF
clone size: NA; D gene: TRBD1; J gene: TRBJ2-2; V gene: TRBV7-2; CDR3 DNA: TGTGCCAGCAGCCCGCAGACAGGGCGGACCGGGGAGCTGTTTTTT; CDR3 protein: CASSPQTGRTGELFF
clone size: NA; D gene: TRBD2; J gene: TRBJ2-5; V gene: TRBV19; CDR3 DNA: TGTGCCAGTAGTATGGAGCGGGGAGGGGAGACCCAGTACTTC; CDR3 protein: CASSMERGGETQYF